These 24 T cell receptor beta chains originate from one sample sequenced in a study of blood T cell repertoires in COVID-19. This table comes from immunoSEQ multiplex PCR, and its TCRdb copy is limited to in-frame clones, with some not included. The sample holds some 350,000 clones, 80% to 90% seen once. Sequencing input: peripheral blood. These TCRs come from a woman between 50 and 59 years old with COVID-19, enrolled during active disease.

The chain employs TRBV14 and TRBJ2-3; possible D gene TRBD1, 5 bases. This CDR3 contains 14 residues. CDR1 is SGHDN, CDR2 FVKESK, per germline. The ends were cut back, 1 base at V and 0 bases at J, with 5 bases in the middle. The CDR3, as DNA: TGTGCCAGCAGCCAAGGGGGCAGCACAGATACGCAGTATTTT. Translation: CASSQGGSTDTQYF.

This chain connects TRBV2 to TRBJ2-1; TRBD2 matches 8 bases. Looked up from germline, CDR1 is SNHLY and CDR2 is FYNNEI. This CDR3 has 15 residues. V lost 9 bases to trimming and J lost 8 bases; unmatched junction nucleotides: 15. The CDR3 coding sequence is TGTGCCAGGGGGGCTAGCGGGCCTGGATTCCATGAGCAGTTCTTC. Its protein is CARGASGPGFHEQFF.

The chain couples TRBV6-4 to TRBJ2-7; TRBD1 matches 7 bases. CDR1 and CDR2 (germline): MRHNA, SNTAGT. The CDR3 is 15 residues long. V shed 2 bases and J 0 bases; nucleotides not matched to a gene: 4. The CDR3 spells CASSDEGTDSYEQYF. The CDR3 region has the DNA TGTGCCAGCAGTGACGAAGGGACAGACTCCTACGAGCAGTACTTC.

The rearrangement links TRBV6-2 or TRBV6-3 to TRBJ2-7; TRBD1 matches 7 bases. Germline V gene lookup returns CDR1 MNHEY and CDR2 SVGEGT. The ends lost 5 bases at V and 2 bases at J; junction bases unmatched: 15. The CDR3 is 17 residues long. CDR3 bases: TGTGCCAGCAGTGCCGGGACAGCCTCAGTCCACCCCTACGAGCAGTACTTC. This codes for CASSAGTASVHPYEQYF.

Only one count was recorded for this clone. The rearrangement joins TRBV19 to TRBJ2-4; 9 bases align to TRBD1. CDR3 size: 15 residues. The V segment lost 4 bases and the J segment 7 bases; nucleotides outside the gene matches: 8. The V gene's germline CDR1 is LNHDA and CDR2 SQIVND (reference sequence). For the CDR3, the DNA is TGTGCCAGTAGTACCCGACGGACAGGGGCGAACATTCAGTACTTC. The encoded protein is CASSTRRTGANIQYF.

This clone was counted a single time. CDR3 in DNA: TGTGCCAGCATGTCCCGAGGGGGGGACACTGAAGCTTTCTTT. This encodes CASMSRGGDTEAFF. V usage is TRBV19 and J usage is TRBJ1-1; perhaps TRBD1 as D (6 bases). The CDR3 runs to 14 residues. Per the germline V gene, CDR1 is LNHDA and CDR2 is SQIVND (reference sequence). The V and J ends lost 9 bases and 3 bases respectively, with 17 bases between them. Full variable domain (rest looked up from reference TRBV19 and TRBJ1-1): DGGITQSPKYLFRKEGQNVTLSCEQNLNHDAMYWYRQDPGQGLRLIYYSQIVNDFQKGDIAEGYSVSREKKESFPLTVTSAQKNPTAFYLCASMSRGGDTEAFFGQGTRLTVV.

Concerning this clone: Relative to the germline gene, one junction end is altered; a read error may explain this. The rearrangement links TRBV5-1 to TRBJ1-2; TRBD1 is a possible D gene (6 bases). Germline V gene lookup returns CDR1 SGHRS and CDR2 YFSETQ. This CDR3 region has 14 residues. CDR3 nucleotide sequence: TGCGCCAGCAGCTTGGATGGGAATACAGGGAGTTCTGACTTC. Amino acid sequence: CASSLDGNTGSSDF.

The gene calls are TRBV5-1 and TRBJ2-1; 9 nucleotides match TRBD2. Germline CDR1 and CDR2: SGHRS and YFSETQ. The CDR3 has 16 amino acids. J lost 0 bases, V lost 4 bases, and 5 bases had no gene match. CDR3 in DNA: TGCGCCAGCAGCCGTTATAGCGGGAGCTCCTACAATGAGCAGTTCTTC. As protein: CASSRYSGSSYNEQFF. Variable domain in full (rest from reference TRBV5-1 and TRBJ2-1): KAGVTQTPRYLIKTRGQQVTLSCSPISGHRSVSWYQQTPGQGLQFLFEYFSETQRNKGNFPGRFSGRQFSNSRSEMNVSTLELGDSALYLCASSRYSGSSYNEQFFGPGTRLTVL.

In DNA form, the CDR3 reads TGTGCCAGCAGTGACAATTCACTAGAAAAGTACTTC. It codes for CASSDNSLEKYF. The chain joins TRBV6-4 to TRBJ2-7; tentative D call: TRBD2 (5 bases). Germline-derived CDR1 and CDR2 are MRHNA and SNTAGT. This CDR3 is 12 amino acids long. Trimming took off 2 bases at V and 11 bases at J, with 13 bases between the two ends.

The J gene is TRBJ1-3, the V gene TRBV9, with D uncertain. V gave up 4 bases and J gave up 0 bases, with 8 bases separating them. CDR1 SGDLS and CDR2 YYNGEE come from the germline V gene. The CDR3 is 14 residues long. The CDR3 is CASSPVSSGNTIYF. The CDR3 nucleotides read TGTGCCAGCAGCCCCGTTTCCTCTGGAAACACCATATATTTT.

This chain connects TRBV7-2 to TRBJ2-5, with D possibly matching TRBD2 (5 bases). CDR3 length: 15 residues. The germline V and J ends were trimmed by 5 bases and 1 base, with 14 bases remaining between them. In germline, CDR1 is SGHTA, CDR2 FQGNSA. The DNA for the CDR3 is TGTGCCAGCAGCACGTTTGGTGGGAGCCAAGAGACCCAGTACTTC. Amino acid sequence: CASSTFGGSQETQYF.

This clone was counted only a few times. The chain combines TRBV3-1 (or the pseudogene TRBV3-2) with TRBJ2-7; 12 positions match TRBD2. CDR1 and CDR2 (germline): LGHDT, YNNKEL (reference sequence). This CDR3 is 18 amino acids long. V lost 3 bases, J lost 3 bases, and 12 bases stayed unmatched. The CDR3 DNA follows: TGTGCCAGCAGCCATCGAGACCCTAGCGGGAGGGCCTTCTACGAGCAGTACTTC. This codes for CASSHRDPSGRAFYEQYF.

The rearrangement joins TRBV30 to TRBJ2-2, with TRBD2 matching 8 bases. The CDR3 contains 11 residues. CDR1 and CDR2 (germline): GTSNPN, SVGIG (reference sequence). V trimming: 6 bases; J trimming: 7 bases; junction bases outside the gene matches: 1. CDR3 bases: TGTGCCTGTAGCGGGAACGGGGAGCTGTTTTTT. This encodes CACSGNGELFF.

The CDR3: CASSSNKREGRNEQFF. CDR3 nucleotides: TGTGCCAGCAGTTCCAACAAGCGGGAGGGCCGGAATGAGCAGTTCTTC. The chain carries TRBV27 and TRBJ2-1; 10 bases agree with TRBD2. The CDR3 totals 16 residues. J gave up 7 bases and V 4 bases, and 10 bases lay outside the gene matches. The V gene's germline CDR1 is MNHEY and CDR2 SMNVEV (reference sequence).

This chain links TRBV6-5 with TRBJ2-1, with 7 bases that match TRBD2. CDR1 and CDR2 (germline): MNHEY, SVGAGI. Trimming removed 4 bases from V and 5 bases from J; junction bases left unmatched: 11. This CDR3 has 16 residues. The CDR3 sequence is CASSSSSASGDNEQFF. CDR3 in DNA: TGTGCCAGCAGTTCGTCTTCGGCTAGCGGAGACAATGAGCAGTTCTTC.

This chain uses TRBV2 with TRBJ1-2; 10 nucleotides match TRBD1. The germline CDR1 and CDR2 sequences are SNHLY and FYNNEI. After removal of 6 bases from V and 3 bases from J, the junction contained 7 bases not matched to a gene. CDR3 length: 15 amino acids. The CDR3 nucleotides are TGTGCCAGCAGGGGGGGACAGGGGAGATACTATGGCTACACCTTC. Its protein is CASRGGQGRYYGYTF.

V and J are TRBV19 and TRBJ2-2; D perhaps matches TRBD1 (6 bases). Germline values: CDR1 LNHDA, CDR2 SQIVND (reference sequence). This CDR3 region has 15 residues. Between the trimmed V and J ends, which lost 3 bases and 5 bases, there was a span of 13 bases. CDR3 bases: TGTGCCAGTAGTATTCGGGCAGGGGTAACCGGGGAGCTGTTTTTT. The encoded protein is CASSIRAGVTGELFF.

V gene TRBV6-1 combines with J gene TRBJ1-1; D call uncertain. This CDR3 has 11 amino acids. The germline V gene encodes CDR1 MNHNS and CDR2 SASEGT. Trimming removed 1 base from V and 12 bases from J, with 9 bases in between. The CDR3 sequence: CASSEVAEPFF. CDR3 coding DNA: TGTGCCAGCAGTGAAGTGGCGGAGCCTTTCTTT.

There are a few counts of this clone. This chain joins TRBV19 and TRBJ1-3; no clear D gene. The CDR3 runs 12 residues. V was clipped by 6 bases and J by 0 bases, with 3 bases between them. The V gene's germline CDR1 is LNHDA and CDR2 SQIVND (reference sequence). The CDR3 sequence: CASRRSGNTIYF. Here the CDR3 DNA reads TGTGCCAGTAGGCGCTCTGGAAACACCATATATTTT.

V and J are TRBV11-3 and TRBJ2-3; D not resolved. There are 14 residues in the CDR3. V was shortened by 9 bases and J by 4 bases, with 17 bases between the two germline ends. CDR1 SGHNT and CDR2 YENEEA come from the germline V gene. The CDR3 loop is CASTLLGRADTQYF. The CDR3 region has the DNA TGTGCCAGTACCCTACTGGGCCGCGCAGATACGCAGTATTTT.

The chain couples TRBV14 to TRBJ2-1; a possible D gene is TRBD2 (7 bases). This CDR3 is built from 15 residues. CDR1 and CDR2 (germline): SGHDN, FVKESK. Trimming removed 2 bases at V and 3 bases at J, with 11 bases between. As DNA, the CDR3 is TGTGCCAGCAGCCAATTAGGGGGGGACTACAATGAGCAGTTCTTC. Translated: CASSQLGGDYNEQFF.

The chain employs TRBV13 and TRBJ2-1; 8 bases fit TRBD2. The CDR3 is made up of 13 amino acids. Germline-derived CDR1 and CDR2 are PRHDT and FYEKMQ (reference sequence). V dropped 7 bases and J dropped 4; count of bases not matched to a gene: 3. This CDR3 reads CASNSGGYNEQFF. The CDR3 nucleotides read TGTGCCAGCAACTCGGGAGGGTACAATGAGCAGTTCTTC.

The chain uses TRBV3-1 (or the pseudogene TRBV3-2) and TRBJ2-2, with D unresolved. This CDR3 spans 11 amino acids. In germline, CDR1 is LGHDT, CDR2 YNNKEL (reference sequence). V lost 6 bases and J lost 6, with 5 bases in between. In DNA form, the CDR3 reads TGTGCCAGCAGTATCTCCGGGGAGCTGTTTTTT. Amino acids: CASSISGELFF.

The J gene is TRBJ2-7, the V gene TRBV30; 14 bases fit TRBD2. Trimming cost V 0 bases and J 2 bases; bases outside gene matches: 12. The CDR3 is made up of 19 amino acids. The germline gives CDR1 GTSNPN, CDR2 SVGIG (reference sequence). CDR3 sequence reads: CAWSVLGLAGGQAAYEQYF. The CDR3 DNA sequence: TGTGCCTGGAGTGTACTTGGACTAGCGGGAGGACAAGCGGCCTACGAGCAGTACTTC. The variable domain in full, with the rest retrieved from reference TRBV30 and TRBJ2-7, is SQTIHQWPATLVQPVGSPLSLECTVEGTSNPNLYWYRQAAGRGLQLLFYSVGIGQISSEVPQNLSASRPQDRQFILSSKKLLLSDSGFYLCAWSVLGLAGGQAAYEQYFGPGTRLTVT.